Following are 19 T cell receptor beta chains from one sample sequenced in a study of CD8 T cells in ankylosing spondylitis. TCRdb reprocessed the 5' RACE reads via MiXCR and lists one record per CDR3 protein. The table includes under 300,000 distinct CDR3 sequences, about 10% detected once. The sample taken for sequencing was blood, either unsorted or a sorted T cell fraction (not recorded which). Every receptor here comes from a male donor with ankylosing spondylitis or in good health (not recorded which).

This clonotype was seen ten or more times. This chain uses TRBV20-1 with TRBJ1-1; D call uncertain. With 5 bases removed from V and 0 bases from J, the gap between germline ends came to 13 bases. This CDR3 is built from 14 residues. Per germline, CDR1 DFQATT and CDR2 SNEGSKA (reference sequence). Written as DNA, the CDR3 is TGCAGTGCTTCTAGAGAGGGTTTGAACACTGAAGCTTTCTTT. Its protein product is CSASREGLNTEAFF.

The chain employs TRBV2 and TRBJ2-7, with 10 bases that match TRBD2. There are 15 residues in the CDR3. The germline V gene has CDR1 SNHLY and CDR2 FYNNEI. With V trimmed by 2 bases and J by 4 bases, 5 bases remained unmatched. The CDR3 region is CASSEFNSGRYEQYF. CDR3 in DNA: TGTGCCAGCAGTGAATTTAATAGCGGGAGGTACGAGCAGTACTTC.

This chain uses TRBV29-1 with TRBJ2-1; 10 positions agree with TRBD2. The CDR3 has 14 residues. The germline V gene encodes CDR1 SQVTM and CDR2 ANQGSEA. J gave up 6 bases and V 5 bases, and 7 bases lay outside the gene matches. CDR3 sequence reads: CSVSPSGRGNEQFF. The DNA of the CDR3 is TGCAGCGTTAGTCCTAGCGGGAGAGGCAATGAGCAGTTCTTC.

This clonotype was seen ten or more times. This may stem from a read error, because a much larger clone lies one nucleotide away. The genes are TRBV6-2 or TRBV6-3 and TRBJ2-7; maybe TRBD1 (6 bases). CDR3 length equals 13 residues. V gave up 6 bases and J gave up 3 bases, with 12 bases separating them. Germline CDR1 reads MNHEY; CDR2 reads SVGEGT. The DNA of the CDR3 is TGTGCCAGCAGCTTTGGACAGATCTACGAGCAGTACTTC. This gives the protein CASSFGQIYEQYF.

This clonotype was seen more than once but under ten times. The CDR3 nucleotides read TGCAGTGCTAGTGACAGGGGTGAAGGCACCATATATTTT. Translation gives CSASDRGEGTIYF. V usage is TRBV20-1 and J usage is TRBJ1-3, with TRBD1 identical over 8 bases. The CDR3 consists of 13 residues. Germline CDR1 DFQATT, CDR2 SNEGSKA (reference sequence). With V trimmed by 3 bases and J by 9 bases, 7 bases remained unmatched.

In this sample, this clonotype turned up many times. The rearrangement links TRBV30 to TRBJ1-5; the D is unclear. The CDR3 length is 14 residues. Between the trimmed V and J ends, which lost 2 bases and 7 bases, there was a span of 15 bases. Germline CDR1 is GTSNPN and CDR2 is SVGIG (reference sequence). The CDR3 coding sequence is TGTGCCTGGAGTCTATCCCCGACCGGGCAGCCCCAGCATTTT. Its protein product is CAWSLSPTGQPQHF.

The chain has TRBV12-3 or TRBV12-4 and TRBJ1-1, with D hard to call. V dropped 5 bases and J dropped 4 bases, with 11 bases sitting between them. This CDR3 has 13 residues. The CDR3 protein is CASSRHAGTEAFF. Here the CDR3 DNA reads TGTGCCAGCAGTCGACATGCGGGCACTGAAGCTTTCTTT.

This clonotype appeared many times. This chain uses TRBV5-1 with TRBJ2-1, with TRBD2 as a possible D gene (8 bases). There are 16 residues in the CDR3. Trimming removed 0 bases from V and 5 bases from J, with 15 bases in between. The germline V gene has CDR1 SGHRS and CDR2 YFSETQ. CDR3 bases: TGCGCCAGCAGCTTGGTGATAGCGGGGACAGACAATGAGCAGTTCTTC. Translation gives CASSLVIAGTDNEQFF.

The chain uses TRBV19 and TRBJ2-7; TRBD1 matches 8 bases. The germline V gene encodes CDR1 LNHDA and CDR2 SQIVND (reference sequence). CDR3 size: 14 residues. J gave up 2 bases and V 2 bases, and 2 bases lay outside the gene matches. The CDR3 reads CASSIRTGPYEQYF. Written as DNA, the CDR3 is TGTGCCAGTAGTATACGGACAGGGCCCTACGAGCAGTACTTC.

The rearrangement uses TRBV5-1 and TRBJ2-7, with TRBD1 matching 8 bases. V lost 0 bases, J lost 1 base, and 3 bases stayed unmatched. The CDR3 covers 15 residues. Germline CDR1 and CDR2: SGHRS and YFSETQ. CDR3 DNA sequence: TGCGCCAGCAGCTTGGTCAGGGGGCTTTCCTACGAGCAGTACTTC. Translating it yields CASSLVRGLSYEQYF.

Ten or more counts support this clonotype. The rearrangement uses TRBV7-8 and TRBJ2-7; 12 nucleotides agree with TRBD2. The CDR3 runs to 17 residues. The germline CDR1 and CDR2 sequences are SGHVS and FQNEAQ. The ends lost 5 bases at V and 3 bases at J; junction bases unmatched: 11. In DNA, the CDR3 is TGTGCCAGCAGCCCACGCTGGACTAGCGGGAAGAACTACGAGCAGTACTTC. This encodes CASSPRWTSGKNYEQYF.

This clonotype was seen many times. The chain couples TRBV10-3 to TRBJ2-2; D gene unclear. CDR1 ENHRY and CDR2 SYGVKD come from the germline V gene. V shed 8 bases and J shed 0 bases, with 16 bases lying between them. The CDR3 runs to 16 residues. The CDR3 DNA reads TGTGCCATCCAGGAAAAGACACCAACGAACACCGGGGAGCTGTTTTTT. Protein: CAIQEKTPTNTGELFF.

This clonotype was counted many times. An end of the junction differs from the germline gene, which may be a read error. This chain connects TRBV29-1 to TRBJ2-5; weak D call: TRBD1 (6 bases). The CDR3 is 13 residues long. Germline loops: CDR1 SQVTM, CDR2 ANQGSEA. The CDR3 region is CSVEGAGVETQYF. The DNA for the CDR3 is TGCAGCGTGGAAGGGGCAGGGGTGGAGACCCAGTACTTC. The full variable domain, completed using reference TRBV29-1 and TRBJ2-5, is SAVISQKPSRDICQRGTSLTIQCQVDSQVTMMFWYRQQPGQSLTLIATANQGSEATYESGFVIDKFPISRPNLTFSTLTVSNMSPEDSSIYLCSVEGAGVETQYFGPGTRLLVL.

This clonotype was seen repeatedly, ten times or more. The genes are TRBV25-1 and TRBJ2-7; D may be TRBD1 (5 bases). Trimming left V 1 base short and J 1 base short, with 8 bases between. CDR3 length: 14 amino acids. Germline CDR1 reads MGHDK; CDR2 reads SYGVNS. The CDR3 coding sequence is TGTGCCAGCAGTGAATCGCGGACATCCTACGAGCAGTACTTC. This sequence encodes CASSESRTSYEQYF.

To note about this clonotype: A much larger clone lies one base from this, so it may be a read error. The genes are TRBV6-1 and TRBJ1-6; TRBD1 is a possible D gene (5 bases). Germline-derived CDR1 and CDR2 are MNHNS and SASEGT. V lost 5 bases to trimming and J lost 11 bases, with 13 bases between them. The CDR3 is made up of 13 amino acids. The CDR3 region has the DNA TGTGCCAGCAGTCCCGGGGCGACCCCACCCCTCCACTTT. This sequence encodes CASSPGATPPLHF.

This clonotype has only a few counts. The genes are TRBV3-1 and TRBJ2-1; 9 bases are a match to TRBD2. The germline CDR1 and CDR2 sequences are LGHDT and YNNKEL (reference sequence). This CDR3 is 14 amino acids long. V dropped 0 bases and J dropped 10; count of bases not matched to a gene: 4. The DNA of the CDR3 is TGTGCCAGCAGCCAAGACCTAGCGGGGCAGGAGCAGTTCTTC. This codes for CASSQDLAGQEQFF.

The table lists this clonotype with many counts. The chain has TRBV10-3 and TRBJ1-2, with D uncertain. Trimming stripped 3 bases from V and 1 base from J, with 15 bases between. The CDR3 is 16 amino acids. Germline V CDR1 and CDR2: ENHRY, SYGVKD. CDR3 amino acids: CAISEVWAASNYGYTF. In nucleotides, the CDR3 is TGTGCCATCAGTGAAGTATGGGCAGCAAGTAACTATGGCTACACCTTC.

This clonotype came up a few times. The chain has TRBV12-3 or TRBV12-4 and TRBJ2-2; D might be TRBD2 (5 bases). The CDR3 is 13 residues long. Trimming pared 7 bases from V and 10 bases from J, leaving 16 bases between. CDR3 region: CASNSADSSELFF. CDR3 nucleotides: TGTGCCAGCAATAGCGCGGACTCGTCGGAGCTGTTTTTT.

Ten or more counts support this clonotype. This sequence joins TRBV10-3 and TRBJ1-2, with D perhaps matching TRBD1 (5 bases). This CDR3 comprises 13 residues. Germline assignment: CDR1 ENHRY and CDR2 SYGVKD. Deletions cut 7 bases from V and 2 bases from J, with 11 bases between. This CDR3 is CAIMTEENYGYTF. CDR3 in DNA: TGTGCCATCATGACAGAAGAAAACTATGGCTACACCTTC.